The present T cell receptor beta chain was sequenced within a study of patients and donors after allogeneic stem cell transplantation. The germline CDR1 and CDR2 sequences are SGDLS and YYNGEE. The CDR3 spans 14 residues. With 0 bases removed from V and 3 bases from J, the gap between germline ends came to 9 bases. TCRdb used MiXCR to reprocess the RT-PCR reads, holding one entry per CDR3 protein. This sample has approximately 24,000 distinct CDR3 sequences, with 35% to 45% found just once. The chain recombines TRBV9 with TRBJ1-2; D is uncertain. Source material: blood, either unsorted or a sorted T cell fraction (not recorded which). The receptor was isolated from a human donor who was either an allogeneic HSCT recipient or a stem cell or donor lymphocyte infusion donor (not recorded which). It is not recorded whose cells these are; they may come from a transplant donor. This CDR3 is CASSVAGGHYGYTF. The DNA of the CDR3 is TGTGCCAGCAGCGTAGCGGGAGGCCACTATGGCTACACCTTC. The entire variable domain, with the rest obtained from reference TRBV9 and TRBJ1-2, is as follows: DSGVTQTPKHLITATGQRVTLRCSPRSGDLSVYWYQQSLDQGLQFLIQYYNGEERAKGNILERFSAQQFPDLHSELNLSSLELGDSALYFCASSVAGGHYGYTFGSGTRLTVV.